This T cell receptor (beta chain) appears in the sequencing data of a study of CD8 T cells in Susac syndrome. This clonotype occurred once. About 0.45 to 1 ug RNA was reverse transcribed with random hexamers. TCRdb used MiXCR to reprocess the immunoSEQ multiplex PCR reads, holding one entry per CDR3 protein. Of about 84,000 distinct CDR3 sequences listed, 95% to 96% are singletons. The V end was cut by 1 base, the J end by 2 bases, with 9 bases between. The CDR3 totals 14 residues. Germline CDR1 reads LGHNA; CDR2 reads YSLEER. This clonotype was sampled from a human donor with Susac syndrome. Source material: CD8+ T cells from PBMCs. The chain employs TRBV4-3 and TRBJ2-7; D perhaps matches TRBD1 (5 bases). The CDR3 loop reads CASSQVLRAYEQYF. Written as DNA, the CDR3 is TGCGCCAGCAGCCAAGTTCTCAGGGCCTACGAGCAGTACTTC.